These T cell receptor beta chains were read from a single sample in a study of CD8+ T cells in alopecia areata. Clones were sequenced by immunoSEQ multiplex PCR, and TCRdb holds only the in-frame ones, with some missing. The repertoire holds over 100,000 clones, with approximately 49% as singletons. The sequenced sample was CD8+ T cells sorted from blood, obtained at week 0. Receptors originate from a human donor with alopecia areata. The CDR3 runs from the conserved cysteine through the conserved F or W. The order of the fields is V gene, D gene, clone size, J gene, CDR3 protein, CDR3 DNA. A D gene is named only where the DNA matches it firmly. The size of a clone is reported for some rows only, either as once, few or many, or as a class for expanded clones.

TRBV14,-,few,TRBJ2-1,CASSRGRSSYNEQFF,TGTGCCAGCAGCCGCGGACGGAGCTCCTACAATGAGCAGTTCTTC
TRBV5-1,-,-,TRBJ1-1,CASSPADTEAFF,TGCGCCAGCAGCCCCGCGGACACTGAAGCTTTCTTT
TRBV7-8,TRBD1,few,TRBJ2-3,CASSRQGSPTDTQYF,TGTGCCAGCAGTCGACAGGGGTCCCCCACAGATACGCAGTATTTT
TRBV5-6,-,-,TRBJ2-5,CASSSGDGQETQYF,TGTGCCAGCAGCTCCGGGGACGGTCAAGAGACCCAGTACTTC
TRBV6-5,-,few,TRBJ2-2,CASGAGELFF,TGTGCCAGCGGGGCCGGGGAGCTGTTTTTT
TRBV29-1,-,-,TRBJ1-1,CSEGPVMNTEAFF,TGCAGCGAAGGGCCAGTCATGAACACTGAAGCTTTCTTT
TRBV9,-,-,TRBJ1-1,CASSVAGQGNTEAFF,TGTGCCAGCAGCGTAGCGGGGCAGGGGAACACTGAAGCTTTCTTT
TRBV7-9,TRBD1,-,TRBJ1-5,CASSVGGSDQPQHF,TGTGCCAGCAGCGTAGGGGGCTCGGATCAGCCCCAGCATTTT
TRBV7-9,-,few,TRBJ2-7,CASSTGTAGLHEQYF,TGTGCCAGCAGCACGGGGACTGCCGGCCTCCACGAGCAGTACTTC
TRBV6-5,-,few,TRBJ2-7,CASSLGGHNYEQYF,TGTGCCAGCAGCCTAGGGGGACACAACTACGAGCAGTACTTC
TRBV5-6,-,few,TRBJ2-7,CASSLAGTHYEQYF,TGTGCCAGCAGCTTGGCTGGGACCCACTACGAGCAGTACTTC
TRBV30,-,-,TRBJ1-6,CAWSVDLVGKNSPLHF,TGTGCCTGGAGTGTAGACTTAGTGGGGAAAAATTCACCCCTCCACTTT
TRBV29-1,-,-,TRBJ1-2,CSVEGRGYGYTF,TGCAGCGTTGAAGGCAGGGGTTACGGCTACACCTTC
TRBV6-5,-,-,TRBJ1-1,CASSPGPTESVF,TGTGCCAGCAGTCCGGGACCCACCGAATCGGTCTTT
TRBV6-5,-,-,TRBJ1-2,CASSYASNYGYTF,TGTGCCAGCAGTTACGCTAGTAACTATGGCTACACCTTC
TRBV7-6,TRBD1,few,TRBJ2-7,CASSLGPGQGRTEQYF,TGTGCCAGCAGCCTTGGCCCGGGACAGGGTAGGACCGAGCAGTACTTC